The 19 T cell receptor beta chains below were found in one sample sequenced in a study of shared clonotypes between healthy human individuals. The method was immunoSEQ multiplex PCR; TCRdb's version includes in-frame clones alone and lacks a portion of them. This sample carries about 1 million clones, around 76% of them seen once, and the ten largest clones take about 1.5%. The sample consisted of memory CD4+ T cells sorted from blood. Subset described: CD45RA-negative fraction. These TCRs come from a man in his late teens or twenties in good health.

This chain links TRBV6-1 with TRBJ2-7; 8 bases agree with TRBD2. The junction had 14 bases not matched to a gene; V was cut back by 4 bases and J by 3 bases. The CDR3 contains 17 residues. From germline, CDR1 is MNHNS and CDR2 SASEGT. CDR3 in DNA: TGTGCCAGCAGTGTTCGAAGTTCGGGGACTAGATACTACGAGCAGTACTTC. It is translated as CASSVRSSGTRYYEQYF.

The chain has TRBV19 and TRBJ1-5; no definite D call. The V gene lost 7 bases and the J gene lost 3 bases, with 10 bases spanning the gap. Germline V CDR1 and CDR2: LNHDA, SQIVND (reference sequence). There are 13 residues in the CDR3. The DNA for the CDR3 is TGTGCCAGTACGCTTGGTCACAATCAGCCCCAGCATTTT. Translating it yields CASTLGHNQPQHF.

This clone occurred once. The gene calls are TRBV28 and TRBJ1-2; the match to TRBD1 covers 7 bases. This CDR3 is 14 amino acids long. Germline V gene sequence: CDR1 MDHEN, CDR2 SYDVKM. Trimming at V came to 3 bases and at J to 7 bases, leaving 8 bases not matched to a gene. The CDR3 region has the DNA TGTGCCAGCAGTTTGCCCAGGGGGAAGGGTGGCTACACCTTC. This gives the protein CASSLPRGKGGYTF.

The rearrangement joins TRBV30 to TRBJ2-7; TRBD1 or TRBD2 may be the D gene (6 bases each). V lost 0 bases and J 3 bases, leaving 12 bases between the germline ends. This CDR3 is built from 14 residues. Germline V gene sequence: CDR1 GTSNPN, CDR2 SVGIG (reference sequence). This CDR3 reads CAWSVGGSLYEQYF. The CDR3 DNA follows: TGTGCCTGGAGTGTAGGGGGGAGTCTCTACGAGCAGTACTTC.

The V gene is TRBV2, the J gene TRBJ2-7; the D gene is possibly TRBD2 (6 bases). Trimming removed 6 bases at V and 0 bases at J, with 12 bases between. CDR1 is SNHLY and CDR2 is FYNNEI in the germline V gene. CDR3 length equals 14 residues. CDR3 DNA sequence: TGTGCCAGCAGGGTCGGGGGAGACTCCTACGAGCAGTACTTC. As protein: CASRVGGDSYEQYF.

The CDR3 is CASSPNALAAGELFF. CDR3 in DNA: TGTGCCAGCAGCCCTAATGCCCTAGCGGCCGGGGAGCTGTTTTTT. The chain is built from TRBV7-6 and TRBJ2-2, with TRBD2 identical over 7 bases. Germline CDR1 is SGHVS and CDR2 is FNYEAQ. Trimming cost V 5 bases and J 6 bases; bases outside gene matches: 9. The CDR3 extends over 15 amino acids.

This clone has a single count. The chain joins TRBV5-4 to TRBJ2-2; possibly TRBD2 for D (6 bases). Trimming removed 4 bases at V and 1 base at J, with 8 bases between. The CDR3 contains 14 residues. The V gene's germline CDR1 is SGHNT and CDR2 YYREEE (reference sequence). CDR3 amino acids: CASSQGLNTGELFF. The DNA of the CDR3 is TGTGCCAGCAGCCAGGGACTGAACACCGGGGAGCTGTTTTTT.

In DNA form, the CDR3 reads TGCAGCGTTGGACTGGGACAGGGAAATGGCTACACCTTC. Translating gives CSVGLGQGNGYTF. The genes are TRBV29-1 and TRBJ1-2, with 9 bases that match TRBD1. CDR3 length: 13 residues. Germline V CDR1 and CDR2: SQVTM, ANQGSEA. Trimming cost V 4 bases and J 6 bases; bases outside gene matches: 6.

The table lists this clone with many counts. The chain joins TRBV19 to TRBJ1-2; TRBD1 matches 8 bases. The junction had 6 bases not matched to a gene; V was cut back by 3 bases and J by 0 bases. Germline-derived CDR1 and CDR2 are LNHDA and SQIVND (reference sequence). This CDR3 region has 16 residues. CDR3 DNA sequence: TGTGCCAGTAGTATCTCCGGGACAGGAGCTAACTATGGCTACACCTTC. Amino acid sequence: CASSISGTGANYGYTF.

This clone was counted between two and nine times. The chain couples TRBV6-5 to TRBJ1-3, with 9 bases fitting TRBD1. Germline V gene sequence: CDR1 MNHEY, CDR2 SVGAGI. V shed 5 bases, J shed 7 bases, and the junction held 9 bases outside the gene matches. The CDR3 totals 15 residues. The CDR3 here is CASSRRTGDANTIYF. DNA of the CDR3: TGTGCCAGCAGTCGGAGGACAGGGGATGCGAACACCATATATTTT.

This clone was picked up one time. This chain uses TRBV28 with TRBJ1-5; D is uncertain. Trimming shortened V by 6 bases and J by 1 base, and 13 bases separated the two germline ends. CDR3 length: 15 residues. Germline V lookup: CDR1 MDHEN, CDR2 SYDVKM. The CDR3 loop is CASSWNSISNQPQHF. Written as DNA, the CDR3 is TGTGCCAGCAGCTGGAACTCTATCAGCAATCAGCCCCAGCATTTT. The complete variable domain, with remaining parts taken from reference TRBV28 and TRBJ1-5, reads DVKVTQSSRYLVKRTGEKVFLECVQDMDHENMFWYRQDPGLGLRLIYFSYDVKMKEKGDIPEGYSVSREKKERFSLILESASTNQTSMYLCASSWNSISNQPQHFGDGTRLSIL.

The V and J genes are TRBV7-2 and TRBJ2-5; maybe TRBD2 (5 bases). From germline, CDR1 is SGHTA and CDR2 FQGNSA. This CDR3 contains 13 residues. The V and J ends lost 0 bases and 11 bases respectively, with 13 bases between them. CDR3 protein: CASSLARGREQYF. The CDR3 coding sequence is TGTGCCAGCAGCTTAGCCCGGGGTAGGGAGCAGTACTTC.

This clone was detected a few times. This sample also contains other DNA sequences that code for the same CDR3. The chain combines TRBV28 with TRBJ1-5; TRBD1 might be the D (5 bases). Germline assignment: CDR1 MDHEN and CDR2 SYDVKM. The CDR3 is made up of 14 amino acids. The ends were cut back, 5 bases at V and 3 bases at J, with 11 bases in the middle. The CDR3 spells CASSRDGTNQPQHF. For the CDR3, the DNA is TGTGCCAGCAGTCGGGACGGCACCAATCAGCCCCAGCATTTT.

This chain connects TRBV4-1 to TRBJ1-6, with 7 bases identical to TRBD1. The J segment lost 6 bases and the V segment lost 0 bases, leaving 5 bases of the junction unmatched. Per germline, CDR1 MGHRA and CDR2 YSYEKL. The CDR3 is 16 amino acids. The CDR3 spells CASSQDTGTVNSPLHF. The CDR3 DNA sequence: TGCGCCAGCAGCCAAGATACCGGGACAGTTAATTCACCCCTCCACTTT.

J is TRBJ2-2 and V is TRBV11-1, with D perhaps assigned TRBD1 or TRBD2 (6 bases each). V lost 5 bases to trimming and J lost 1 base, with 17 bases between them. The CDR3 consists of 17 residues. Germline assignment: CDR1 SGHAT and CDR2 FQDESV (reference sequence). CDR3 sequence (DNA): TGTGCCAGCAGCCCCGGGGGTACACAGGGGAACACCGGGGAGCTGTTTTTT. Amino acid sequence: CASSPGGTQGNTGELFF.

This chain joins TRBV19 and TRBJ1-3, with unresolved D. The V gene's germline CDR1 is LNHDA and CDR2 SQIVND (reference sequence). V lost 6 bases, J lost 0 bases, and 12 bases lay in between. This CDR3 region has 15 residues. CDR3 bases: TGTGCCAGTAGCAACAGAGCCCACTCTGGAAACACCATATATTTT. Protein product: CASSNRAHSGNTIYF.

The rearrangement joins TRBV19 to TRBJ1-5, with 8 bases that match TRBD1. Germline V gene sequence: CDR1 LNHDA, CDR2 SQIVND (reference sequence). V lost 10 bases and J lost 1; bases outside the gene matches: 6. The CDR3 covers 14 residues. In nucleotides, the CDR3 is TGTGCCACCACCGACAGGGGAAGCAATCAGCCCCAGCATTTT. It codes for CATTDRGSNQPQHF.

The chain links TRBV7-2 to TRBJ2-5; 10 bases are shared with TRBD2. V was pared by 2 bases and J by 4 bases, with 4 bases of the junction left unmatched. Germline CDR1 reads SGHTA; CDR2 reads FQGNSA. CDR3 length: 15 amino acids. The CDR3 loop is CASSLRAGGVETQYF. CDR3 nucleotides: TGTGCCAGCAGCTTAAGAGCGGGAGGGGTAGAGACCCAGTACTTC.

The rearrangement links TRBV6-6 to TRBJ1-1; D unclear. V was clipped by 2 bases and J by 8 bases, with 9 bases between them. CDR1 is MNHNY, CDR2 SVGAGI, per germline (reference sequence). CDR3 length: 12 residues. CDR3 sequence: CASSYPNREAFF. The CDR3 bases are TGTGCCAGCAGTTACCCCAATAGGGAAGCTTTCTTT.